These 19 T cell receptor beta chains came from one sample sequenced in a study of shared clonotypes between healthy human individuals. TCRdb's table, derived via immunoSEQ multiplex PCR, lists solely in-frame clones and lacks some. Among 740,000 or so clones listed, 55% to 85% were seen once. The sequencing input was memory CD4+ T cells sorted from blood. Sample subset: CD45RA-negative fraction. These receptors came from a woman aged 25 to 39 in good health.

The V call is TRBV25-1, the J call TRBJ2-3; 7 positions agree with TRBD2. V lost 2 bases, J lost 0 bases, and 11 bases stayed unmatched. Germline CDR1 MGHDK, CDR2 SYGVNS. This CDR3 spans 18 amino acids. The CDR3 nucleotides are TGTGCCAGCAGTGAAAGAGACGGGAGGACCTTTAGCACAGATACGCAGTATTTT. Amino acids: CASSERDGRTFSTDTQYF.

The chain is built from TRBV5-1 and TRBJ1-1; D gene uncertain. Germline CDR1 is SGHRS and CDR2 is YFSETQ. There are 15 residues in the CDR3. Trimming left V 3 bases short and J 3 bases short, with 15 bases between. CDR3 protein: CASSSTPPGDTEAFF. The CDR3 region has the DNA TGCGCCAGCAGCTCCACTCCTCCTGGGGACACTGAAGCTTTCTTT.

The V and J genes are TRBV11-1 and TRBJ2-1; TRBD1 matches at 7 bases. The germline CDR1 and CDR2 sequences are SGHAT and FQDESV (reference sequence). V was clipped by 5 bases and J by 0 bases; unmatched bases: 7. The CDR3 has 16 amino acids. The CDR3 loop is CASSPGQASSYNEQFF. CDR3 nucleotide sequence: TGTGCCAGCAGCCCAGGACAGGCGAGCTCCTACAATGAGCAGTTCTTC. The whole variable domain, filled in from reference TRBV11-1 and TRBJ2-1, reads EAEVAQSPRYKITEKSQAVAFWCDPISGHATLYWYRQILGQGPELLVQFQDESVVDDSQLPKDRFSAERLKGVDSTLKIQPAELGDSAMYLCASSPGQASSYNEQFFGPGTRLTVL.

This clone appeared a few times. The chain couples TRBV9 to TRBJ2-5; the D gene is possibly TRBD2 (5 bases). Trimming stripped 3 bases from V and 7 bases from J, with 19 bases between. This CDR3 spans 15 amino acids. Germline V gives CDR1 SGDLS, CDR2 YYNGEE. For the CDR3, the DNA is TGTGCCAGCAGCGCCATGGGGTCGGGGATCGGGACCCAGTACTTC. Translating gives CASSAMGSGIGTQYF.

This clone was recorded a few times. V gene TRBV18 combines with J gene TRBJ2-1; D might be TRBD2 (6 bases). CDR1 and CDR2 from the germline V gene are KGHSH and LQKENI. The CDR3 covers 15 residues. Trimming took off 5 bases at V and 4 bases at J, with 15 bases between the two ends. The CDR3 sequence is CASSTRGYGYNEQFF. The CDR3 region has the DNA TGTGCCAGCTCAACGCGGGGATATGGATACAATGAGCAGTTCTTC. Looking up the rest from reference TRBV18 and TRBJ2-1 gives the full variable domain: NAGVMQNPRHLVRRRGQEARLRCSPMKGHSHVYWYRQLPEEGLKFMVYLQKENIIDESGMPKERFSAEFPKEGPSILRIQQVVRGDSAAYFCASSTRGYGYNEQFFGPGTRLTVL.

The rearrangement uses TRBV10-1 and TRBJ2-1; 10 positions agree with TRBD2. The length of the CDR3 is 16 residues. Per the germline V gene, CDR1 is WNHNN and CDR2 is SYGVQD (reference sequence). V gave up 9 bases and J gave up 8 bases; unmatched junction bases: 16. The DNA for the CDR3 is TGCGCCAGGGGAGAAGCGGGAGGGCCATGGCTAGATGAGCAGTTCTTC. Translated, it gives CARGEAGGPWLDEQFF.

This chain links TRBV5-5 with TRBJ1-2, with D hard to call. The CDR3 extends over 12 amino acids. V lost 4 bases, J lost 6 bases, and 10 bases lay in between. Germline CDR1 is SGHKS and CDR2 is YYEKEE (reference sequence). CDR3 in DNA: TGTGCCAGCAGCAGGGATGGCCATGGCTACACCTTC. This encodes CASSRDGHGYTF. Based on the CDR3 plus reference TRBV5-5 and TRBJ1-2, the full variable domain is DAGVTQSPTHLIKTRGQQVTLRCSPISGHKSVSWYQQVLGQGPQFIFQYYEKEERGRGNFPDRFSARQFPNYSSELNVNALLLGDSALYLCASSRDGHGYTFGSGTRLTVV.

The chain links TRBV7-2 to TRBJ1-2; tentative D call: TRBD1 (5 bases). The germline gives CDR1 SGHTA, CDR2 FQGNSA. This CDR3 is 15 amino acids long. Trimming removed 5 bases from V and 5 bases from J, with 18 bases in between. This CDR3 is CASSPTRDWAYGYTF. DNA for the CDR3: TGTGCCAGCAGCCCAACCCGGGACTGGGCGTATGGCTACACCTTC.

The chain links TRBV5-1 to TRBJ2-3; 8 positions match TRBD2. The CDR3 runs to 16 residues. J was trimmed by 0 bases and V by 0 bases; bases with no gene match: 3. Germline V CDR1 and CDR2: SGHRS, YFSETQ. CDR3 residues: CASSLAPSGSTDTQYF. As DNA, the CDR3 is TGCGCCAGCAGCTTGGCTCCTAGCGGGAGCACAGATACGCAGTATTTT.

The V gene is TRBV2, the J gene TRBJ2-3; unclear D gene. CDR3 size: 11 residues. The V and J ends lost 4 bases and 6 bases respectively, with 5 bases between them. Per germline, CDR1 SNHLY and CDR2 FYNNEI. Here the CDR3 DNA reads TGTGCCAGCAGTGGTCCGGATACGCAGTATTTT. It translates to CASSGPDTQYF. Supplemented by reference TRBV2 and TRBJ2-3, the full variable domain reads EPEVTQTPSHQVTQMGQEVILRCVPISNHLYFYWYRQILGQKVEFLVSFYNNEISEKSEIFDDQFSVERPDGSNFTLKIRSTKLEDSAMYFCASSGPDTQYFGPGTRLTVL.

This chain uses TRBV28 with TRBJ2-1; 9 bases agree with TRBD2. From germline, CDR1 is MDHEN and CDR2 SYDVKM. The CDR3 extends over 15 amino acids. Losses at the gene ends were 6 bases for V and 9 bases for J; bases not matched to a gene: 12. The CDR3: CASSTNGLAGLEQFF. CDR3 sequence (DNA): TGTGCCAGCAGCACAAATGGGCTAGCGGGACTTGAGCAGTTCTTC.

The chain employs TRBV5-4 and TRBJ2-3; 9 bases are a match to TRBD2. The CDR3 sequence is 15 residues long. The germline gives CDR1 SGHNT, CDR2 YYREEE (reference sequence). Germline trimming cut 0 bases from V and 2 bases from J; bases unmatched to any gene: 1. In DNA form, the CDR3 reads TGTGCCAGCAGCTTGGCTAGCGGGACCACAGATACGCAGTATTTT. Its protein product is CASSLASGTTDTQYF.

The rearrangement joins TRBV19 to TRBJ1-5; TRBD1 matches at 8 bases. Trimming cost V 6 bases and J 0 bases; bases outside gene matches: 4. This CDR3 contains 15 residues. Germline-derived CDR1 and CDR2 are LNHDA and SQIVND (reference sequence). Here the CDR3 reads CASRRQGISNQPQHF. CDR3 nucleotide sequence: TGTGCCAGTAGACGACAGGGGATTAGCAATCAGCCCCAGCATTTT. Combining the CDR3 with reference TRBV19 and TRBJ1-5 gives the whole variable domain DGGITQSPKYLFRKEGQNVTLSCEQNLNHDAMYWYRQDPGQGLRLIYYSQIVNDFQKGDIAEGYSVSREKKESFPLTVTSAQKNPTAFYLCASRRQGISNQPQHFGDGTRLSIL.

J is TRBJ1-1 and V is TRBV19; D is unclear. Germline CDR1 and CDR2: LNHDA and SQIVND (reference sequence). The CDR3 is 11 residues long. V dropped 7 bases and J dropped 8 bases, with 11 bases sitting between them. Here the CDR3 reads CASIVGAEAFF. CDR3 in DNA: TGTGCCAGTATCGTGGGAGCCGAAGCTTTCTTT. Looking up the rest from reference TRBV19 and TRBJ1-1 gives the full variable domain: DGGITQSPKYLFRKEGQNVTLSCEQNLNHDAMYWYRQDPGQGLRLIYYSQIVNDFQKGDIAEGYSVSREKKESFPLTVTSAQKNPTAFYLCASIVGAEAFFGQGTRLTVV.

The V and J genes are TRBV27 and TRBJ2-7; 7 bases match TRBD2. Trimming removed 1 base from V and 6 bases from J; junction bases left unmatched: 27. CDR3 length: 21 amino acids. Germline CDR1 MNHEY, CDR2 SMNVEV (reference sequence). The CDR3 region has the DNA TGTGCCAGCAGTTTATTGGGCCGGGGCTTGGTTCTACGGCGGGAGTTAGGCGAGCAGTACTTC. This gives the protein CASSLLGRGLVLRRELGEQYF.

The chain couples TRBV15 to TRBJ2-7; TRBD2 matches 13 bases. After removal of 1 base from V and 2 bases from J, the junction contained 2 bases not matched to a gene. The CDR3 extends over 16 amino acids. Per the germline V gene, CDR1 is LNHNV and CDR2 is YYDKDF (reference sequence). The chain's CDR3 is CATSRGGLAGAYEQYF. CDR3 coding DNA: TGTGCCACCAGCAGAGGTGGACTAGCGGGAGCCTACGAGCAGTACTTC.

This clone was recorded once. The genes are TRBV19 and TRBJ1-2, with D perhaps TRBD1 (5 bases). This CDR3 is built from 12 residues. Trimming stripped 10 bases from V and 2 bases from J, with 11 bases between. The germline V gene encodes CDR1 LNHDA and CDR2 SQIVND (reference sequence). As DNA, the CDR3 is TGTGCCACCAGAGCAGGGAACTATGGCTACACCTTC. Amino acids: CATRAGNYGYTF. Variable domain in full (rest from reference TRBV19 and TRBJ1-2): DGGITQSPKYLFRKEGQNVTLSCEQNLNHDAMYWYRQDPGQGLRLIYYSQIVNDFQKGDIAEGYSVSREKKESFPLTVTSAQKNPTAFYLCATRAGNYGYTFGSGTRLTVV.

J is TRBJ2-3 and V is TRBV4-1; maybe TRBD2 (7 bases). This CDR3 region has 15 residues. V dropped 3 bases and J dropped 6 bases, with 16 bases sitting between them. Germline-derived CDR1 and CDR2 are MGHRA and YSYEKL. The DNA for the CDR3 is TGCGCCAGCAGCCATGGCGGGGGCGCGGTGGATACGCAGTATTTT. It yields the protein CASSHGGGAVDTQYF.

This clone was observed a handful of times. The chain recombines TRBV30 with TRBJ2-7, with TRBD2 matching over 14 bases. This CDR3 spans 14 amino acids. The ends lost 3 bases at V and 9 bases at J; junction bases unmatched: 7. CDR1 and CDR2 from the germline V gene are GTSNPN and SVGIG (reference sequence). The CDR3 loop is CAWRPGTSGSRQYF. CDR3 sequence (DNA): TGTGCCTGGAGACCCGGGACTAGCGGGAGTAGGCAGTACTTC.